What follows are 30 T cell receptor beta chains derived from one specimen sequenced in a study of blood T cell repertoires in COVID-19. This table comes from immunoSEQ multiplex PCR, and its TCRdb copy is limited to in-frame clones, with some not included. The sample holds a few hundred thousand clones, about nine tenths seen once. Specimen: PBMCs or T cells enriched from blood (not recorded which). These receptors all stem from a man aged 25-45 years who had recovered from COVID-19.

The sample holds a few counts of this clone. This sequence joins TRBV3-1 (or the pseudogene TRBV3-2) and TRBJ1-1; 8 nucleotides line up with TRBD1. CDR1 LGHDT and CDR2 YNNKEL come from the germline V gene (reference sequence). The junction had 12 bases not matched to a gene; V was cut back by 9 bases and J by 3 bases. The CDR3 has 15 amino acids. This CDR3 is CARVPRTGRHTEAFF. The CDR3 DNA follows: TGTGCCAGAGTTCCTCGGACAGGGAGGCACACTGAAGCTTTCTTT.

This clone was picked up a small number of times. Other DNA sequences in the same sample also yield this CDR3. This chain connects TRBV5-1 to TRBJ2-7; the D gene is possibly TRBD1 (6 bases). Germline CDR1 is SGHRS and CDR2 is YFSETQ. The CDR3 contains 13 residues. Trimming removed 2 bases at V and 1 base at J, with 7 bases between. CDR3 bases: TGCGCCAGCAGCTTCGGGACATCCTACGAGCAGTACTTC. Protein sequence: CASSFGTSYEQYF.

This chain connects TRBV18 to TRBJ1-2; 7 bases line up with TRBD1. V lost 5 bases and J lost 8; bases outside the gene matches: 5. The CDR3 totals 12 residues. Germline V lookup: CDR1 KGHSH, CDR2 LQKENI. CDR3 sequence: CASSEGGIGYTF. As DNA, the CDR3 is TGTGCCAGCTCAGAAGGGGGCATCGGCTACACCTTC.

V gene TRBV7-2 combines with J gene TRBJ1-1; possible D gene TRBD1, 6 bases. With 0 bases removed from V and 5 bases from J, the gap between germline ends came to 13 bases. The CDR3 is 15 amino acids. Germline CDR1 is SGHTA and CDR2 is FQGNSA. DNA of the CDR3: TGTGCCAGCAGCTTAGCACCGGACAGTCTAACTGAAGCTTTCTTT. Amino acids: CASSLAPDSLTEAFF.

This sequence joins TRBV6-1 and TRBJ1-6; possible D gene TRBD1, 5 bases. Per the germline V gene, CDR1 is MNHNS and CDR2 is SASEGT. V shed 2 bases and J shed 10 bases, with 9 bases lying between them. There are 13 residues in the CDR3. This chain's CDR3 is CASSETRESPLHF. The CDR3 nucleotides read TGTGCCAGCAGTGAAACCAGGGAATCACCCCTCCACTTT.

The chain combines TRBV5-1 with TRBJ2-7; D is unresolved. Germline CDR1 SGHRS, CDR2 YFSETQ. The CDR3 runs to 15 residues. V lost 2 bases to trimming and J lost 2 bases, with 14 bases between them. CDR3 DNA sequence: TGCGCCAGCAGCTTCGGAAGCCCAGGTACCTACGAGCAGTACTTC. It codes for CASSFGSPGTYEQYF. Together with reference TRBV5-1 and TRBJ2-7, the CDR3 gives the full variable domain: KAGVTQTPRYLIKTRGQQVTLSCSPISGHRSVSWYQQTPGQGLQFLFEYFSETQRNKGNFPGRFSGRQFSNSRSEMNVSTLELGDSALYLCASSFGSPGTYEQYFGPGTRLTVT.

The chain has TRBV7-9 and TRBJ1-1, with 8 positions matching TRBD1. The CDR3 loop spans 16 amino acids. Trimming at V came to 1 base and at J to 3 bases, leaving 7 bases not matched to a gene. Germline loops: CDR1 SEHNR, CDR2 FQNEAQ (reference sequence). The CDR3 protein is CASSLGPLDRDTEAFF. CDR3 nucleotide sequence: TGTGCCAGCAGCTTAGGCCCCTTGGACAGGGACACTGAAGCTTTCTTT.

This chain links TRBV5-1 with TRBJ1-4; maybe TRBD1 (6 bases). CDR1 is SGHRS, CDR2 YFSETQ, per germline. The ends were cut back, 3 bases at V and 0 bases at J, with 12 bases in the middle. The CDR3 has 16 amino acids. CDR3 in DNA: TGCGCCAGCAGCTGGGGACATCCTGCAACTAATGAAAAACTGTTTTTT. This translates into CASSWGHPATNEKLFF.

This chain uses TRBV7-2 with TRBJ2-4, with TRBD2 identical over 8 bases. Germline CDR1 reads SGHTA; CDR2 reads FQGNSA. This CDR3 comprises 16 residues. Unmatched junction bases numbered 12, after V lost 4 bases and J lost 7 bases. CDR3 bases: TGTGCCAGCAGCTGGGCTCGAGCGGGGGTGGGTAACATTCAGTACTTC. Its translation: CASSWARAGVGNIQYF.

The chain has TRBV19 and TRBJ2-7, with D possibly TRBD2 on 6 matching bases. The germline V and J ends were trimmed by 5 bases and 0 bases, with 8 bases remaining between them. Germline CDR1 reads LNHDA; CDR2 reads SQIVND (reference sequence). CDR3 length: 13 amino acids. The CDR3, as DNA: TGTGCCAGTAGTTCGGGGGACTCCTACGAGCAGTACTTC. Translated, it gives CASSSGDSYEQYF.

V usage is TRBV18 and J usage is TRBJ2-3, with 10 positions matching TRBD1. Germline-derived CDR1 and CDR2 are KGHSH and LQKENI. V shed 6 bases, J shed 4 bases, and the junction held 10 bases outside the gene matches. The CDR3 is 16 residues long. The CDR3 region has the DNA TGTGCCAGCTCTCAACTGGGACAGGGGAATCCAGATACGCAGTATTTT. Translating gives CASSQLGQGNPDTQYF. Based on the CDR3 plus reference TRBV18 and TRBJ2-3, the full variable domain is NAGVMQNPRHLVRRRGQEARLRCSPMKGHSHVYWYRQLPEEGLKFMVYLQKENIIDESGMPKERFSAEFPKEGPSILRIQQVVRGDSAAYFCASSQLGQGNPDTQYFGPGTRLTVL.

This chain links TRBV6-5 with TRBJ2-7; 9 bases line up with TRBD1. Trimming cost V 6 bases and J 2 bases; bases outside gene matches: 5. This CDR3 spans 14 amino acids. CDR1 and CDR2 (germline): MNHEY, SVGAGI. The CDR3 DNA sequence: TGTGCCAGCAGCCCGGACAGGGGACCCTACGAGCAGTACTTC. It encodes CASSPDRGPYEQYF.

V and J are TRBV25-1 and TRBJ2-1, with 9 bases matching TRBD1. The CDR3 sequence is 15 residues long. With 4 bases clipped from V and 2 bases from J, the junction kept 3 bases outside the gene matches. CDR1 and CDR2 from the germline V gene are MGHDK and SYGVNS. The CDR3 reads CASSAGQGTYNEQFF. The DNA of the CDR3 is TGTGCCAGCAGTGCCGGACAGGGGACCTACAATGAGCAGTTCTTC.

J is TRBJ2-3 and V is TRBV13, with 10 nucleotides matching TRBD2. The CDR3 has 15 residues. V was pared by 5 bases and J by 1 base, with 3 bases of the junction left unmatched. The V gene's germline CDR1 is PRHDT and CDR2 FYEKMQ (reference sequence). CDR3 sequence: CASSASGSGTDTQYF. DNA for the CDR3: TGTGCCAGCAGCGCTAGCGGGAGTGGCACAGATACGCAGTATTTT.

The rearrangement links TRBV19 to TRBJ2-1; D is possibly TRBD2 (5 bases). Germline V gene data show CDR1 as LNHDA and CDR2 as SQIVND (reference sequence). The CDR3 extends over 17 amino acids. Trimming took 4 bases from V and 2 from J, leaving 18 bases between them. The CDR3 region has the DNA TGTGCCAGTAGTACACACTTGACACCGACTACCTACAATGAGCAGTTCTTC. Translation: CASSTHLTPTTYNEQFF.

Worth noting for this clone: The DNA is omitted, as the CDR3 cannot be located on it reliably, and the CDR3 follows TCRdb's listing. The chain joins TRBV6-5 to TRBJ2-7; the listed D gene, TRBD1, was not tested against the DNA. From its first to its last residue, the CDR3 has 14 amino acids. Germline V gene sequence: CDR1 MNHEY, CDR2 SVGAGI. CDR3 region: CASSTSAGSYEQYF.

The CDR3 sequence: CASSRTGLNEKLFF. In nucleotides, the CDR3 is TGTGCCAGCAGCCGGACAGGGTTGAATGAAAAACTGTTTTTT. The genes are TRBV7-8 and TRBJ1-4; 8 bases align to TRBD1. The CDR3 sequence is 14 residues long. After removal of 5 bases from V and 5 bases from J, the junction contained 4 bases not matched to a gene. The germline V gene has CDR1 SGHVS and CDR2 FQNEAQ.

The rearrangement links TRBV30 to TRBJ2-5; TRBD1 might be the D (6 bases). V lost 2 bases and J 5 bases, leaving 24 bases between the germline ends. The germline V gene encodes CDR1 GTSNPN and CDR2 SVGIG (reference sequence). CDR3 length: 17 amino acids. The DNA of the CDR3 is TGTGCCTGGAGTAGAGGAAAAACAGGGCGGAGTGTGGAGACCCAGTACTTC. This sequence encodes CAWSRGKTGRSVETQYF.

This chain connects TRBV6-5 to TRBJ2-7; possibly TRBD1 for D (6 bases). Trimming stripped 6 bases from V and 3 bases from J, with 18 bases between. The V gene's germline CDR1 is MNHEY and CDR2 SVGAGI. The CDR3 is made up of 15 amino acids. The CDR3 protein is CASSIKQGPGYEQYF. CDR3 DNA sequence: TGTGCCAGCAGCATAAAACAGGGCCCCGGCTACGAGCAGTACTTC.

The chain uses TRBV10-3 and TRBJ1-3; D is possibly TRBD1 (5 bases). V was cut by 7 bases and J by 0 bases, with 13 bases left in between. This CDR3 has 15 residues. Germline V gene data show CDR1 as ENHRY and CDR2 as SYGVKD. The CDR3 DNA sequence: TGTGCCATCACAAGCAGGGAGGTCTCTGGAAACACCATATATTTT. This codes for CAITSREVSGNTIYF.

In DNA form, the CDR3 reads TGTGCCAGCAGTGAACAGGGAGTCCTCTATGGCTACACCTTC. Translated: CASSEQGVLYGYTF. V usage is TRBV28 and J usage is TRBJ1-2; D is possibly TRBD1 (6 bases). The CDR3 is 14 amino acids. Germline V lookup: CDR1 MDHEN, CDR2 SYDVKM. V lost 5 bases, J lost 4 bases, and 14 bases lay in between.

The V gene is TRBV11-2, the J gene TRBJ1-6; D is ambiguous. Per germline, CDR1 SGHAT and CDR2 FQNNGV. The CDR3 is made up of 14 amino acids. V gave up 5 bases and J gave up 6 bases, with 11 bases separating them. CDR3 sequence reads: CASSHRDFNSPLHF. DNA for the CDR3: TGTGCCAGCAGCCACCGGGATTTTAATTCACCCCTCCACTTT. Combining the CDR3 with reference TRBV11-2 and TRBJ1-6 gives the whole variable domain EAGVAQSPRYKIIEKRQSVAFWCNPISGHATLYWYQQILGQGPKLLIQFQNNGVVDDSQLPKDRFSAERLKGVDSTLKIQPAKLEDSAVYLCASSHRDFNSPLHFGNGTRLTVT.

This clone was counted once. The chain is built from TRBV19 and TRBJ1-2; no reliable D call. Germline V CDR1 and CDR2: LNHDA, SQIVND (reference sequence). Trimming shortened V by 3 bases and J by 0 bases, and 8 bases separated the two germline ends. CDR3 size: 14 residues. CDR3 sequence (DNA): TGTGCCAGTAGTATTTACAGTTCTAACTATGGCTACACCTTC. This sequence encodes CASSIYSSNYGYTF. Full variable domain (remainder filled in from reference TRBV19 and TRBJ1-2): DGGITQSPKYLFRKEGQNVTLSCEQNLNHDAMYWYRQDPGQGLRLIYYSQIVNDFQKGDIAEGYSVSREKKESFPLTVTSAQKNPTAFYLCASSIYSSNYGYTFGSGTRLTVV.

The chain has TRBV24-1 and TRBJ2-1; maybe TRBD2 (5 bases). Germline lookup yields CDR1 KGHDR and CDR2 SFDVKD. The CDR3 contains 17 residues. V was trimmed by 0 bases and J by 5 bases, leaving 16 bases between them. For the CDR3, the DNA is TGTGCCACCAGTGATTTGAGTTCTGAGGGCTTGAACAATGAGCAGTTCTTC. Residues: CATSDLSSEGLNNEQFF.

V is TRBV13 and J is TRBJ1-1; D not certain. Trimming shortened V by 10 bases and J by 0 bases, and 6 bases separated the two germline ends. The germline gives CDR1 PRHDT, CDR2 FYEKMQ (reference sequence). This CDR3 is 11 amino acids long. This chain's CDR3 is CATNMNTEAFF. The CDR3 nucleotides are TGTGCCACGAACATGAACACTGAAGCTTTCTTT.

The chain carries TRBV19 and TRBJ1-4; no definite D call. The V and J ends lost 4 bases and 5 bases respectively, with 11 bases between them. Germline CDR1 reads LNHDA; CDR2 reads SQIVND (reference sequence). There are 14 residues in the CDR3. The DNA of the CDR3 is TGTGCCAGTAGTAAGACACCCTCAAATGAAAAACTGTTTTTT. It translates to CASSKTPSNEKLFF.

The chain links TRBV4-1 to TRBJ1-1; weak D call: TRBD1 (6 bases). V dropped 10 bases and J dropped 5 bases, with 17 bases sitting between them. CDR3 length equals 13 residues. The germline V gene has CDR1 MGHRA and CDR2 YSYEKL. The DNA for the CDR3 is TGCGCCACCTCTACAGGGTTCGGGACTGAAGCTTTCTTT. It codes for CATSTGFGTEAFF.

The rearrangement uses TRBV7-8 and TRBJ2-2, with 9 bases that match TRBD1. CDR1 and CDR2 (germline): SGHVS, FQNEAQ. The V segment lost 5 bases and the J segment 1 base; nucleotides outside the gene matches: 17. CDR3 length: 20 amino acids. The CDR3 nucleotides read TGTGCCAGCAGCCCACTATCGCACCCGGGGGGACAGGGGAACACCGGGGAGCTGTTTTTT. It translates to CASSPLSHPGGQGNTGELFF.

This clone is medium-sized within its sample. The chain carries TRBV4-2 and TRBJ1-5; TRBD1 is a possible D gene (6 bases). Germline CDR1 is LGHNA and CDR2 is YNFKEQ. The V gene lost 0 bases and the J gene lost 6 bases, with 12 bases spanning the gap. This CDR3 has 15 residues. The CDR3 DNA reads TGTGCCAGCAGCCAAGACGTCCAGGGGTTTCAGCCCCAGCATTTT. Its protein product is CASSQDVQGFQPQHF.

The CDR3 DNA reads as TGTGCCAGCAGTTCGCGCGGGACAGGGAATGAAAAACTGTTTTTT. It encodes CASSSRGTGNEKLFF. The rearrangement links TRBV28 to TRBJ1-4, with 9 positions matching TRBD1. From germline, CDR1 is MDHEN and CDR2 SYDVKM. V lost 4 bases to trimming and J lost 5 bases; unmatched junction nucleotides: 5. The CDR3 has 15 amino acids.